A single sample is the source of the 13 T cell receptor beta chains below, sequenced in a study of somatic mutations in cytotoxic T cells in rheumatoid arthritis. The protocol was immunoSEQ multiplex PCR, while the TCRdb copy is restricted to in-frame clones and leaves out a portion. The sample lists more than 10,000 clones; around 83% were seen once. The sequencing input was CD8+ T cells sorted from blood. The receptors shown here come from a woman aged 55-75 years in good health.

This clone came up once. V and J are TRBV6-1 and TRBJ1-3; 9 nucleotides align to TRBD1. Germline V CDR1 and CDR2: MNHNS, SASEGT. J lost 2 bases, V lost 4 bases, and 3 bases had no gene match. This CDR3 comprises 15 residues. DNA of the CDR3: TGTGCCAGCAGTGGCACAGGGGGCGCTGGAAACACCATATATTTT. Protein: CASSGTGGAGNTIYF.

The V and J genes are TRBV9 and TRBJ2-7, with 8 bases aligning to TRBD2. The CDR3 has 15 residues. The germline CDR1 and CDR2 sequences are SGDLS and YYNGEE. Trimming removed 4 bases from V and 6 bases from J; junction bases left unmatched: 12. The chain's CDR3 is CASSPRTSMYGEQYF. DNA of the CDR3: TGTGCCAGCAGCCCCAGGACTAGCATGTACGGCGAGCAGTACTTC. The full variable domain, rest sourced from reference TRBV9 and TRBJ2-7, is DSGVTQTPKHLITATGQRVTLRCSPRSGDLSVYWYQQSLDQGLQFLIQYYNGEERAKGNILERFSAQQFPDLHSELNLSSLELGDSALYFCASSPRTSMYGEQYFGPGTRLTVT.

The chain carries TRBV15 and TRBJ2-1; D might be TRBD2 (5 bases). CDR3 length equals 12 residues. CDR1 and CDR2 (germline): LNHNV, YYDKDF (reference sequence). The V end was cut by 8 bases, the J end by 0 bases, with 5 bases between. This chain's CDR3 is CATAGSYNEQFF. CDR3 DNA: TGTGCCACCGCGGGCTCCTACAATGAGCAGTTCTTC.

The J gene is TRBJ2-3, the V gene TRBV27; 10 nucleotides align to TRBD1. The V gene's germline CDR1 is MNHEY and CDR2 SMNVEV (reference sequence). The CDR3 is 14 amino acids. Trimming took 3 bases from V and 8 from J; bases not matched to a gene: 5. CDR3 coding DNA: TGTGCCAGCAGTTTCGGACAGGGGGTTGGTACGCAGTATTTT. Residues: CASSFGQGVGTQYF.

This chain links TRBV23-1 with TRBJ2-5, with 8 bases fitting TRBD1. TRBV23-1 is an ORF, and what it does is uncertain. CDR3 size: 16 residues. Unmatched junction bases numbered 13, after V lost 9 bases and J lost 1 base. The CDR3 nucleotides read TGCGCCAGTAGCCTAACAGGGGGACGACCCCAAGAGACCCAGTACTTC. Its protein is CASSLTGGRPQETQYF.

The gene calls are TRBV5-1 and TRBJ2-5; 15 nucleotides line up with TRBD2. With 3 bases clipped from V and 2 bases from J, the junction kept 5 bases outside the gene matches. The V gene's germline CDR1 is SGHRS and CDR2 YFSETQ. The CDR3 totals 17 residues. DNA of the CDR3: TGCGCCAGCAGCTCGACAGGGACTAGCGGGGGGCAAGAGACCCAGTACTTC. The encoded protein is CASSSTGTSGGQETQYF.

The gene calls are TRBV29-1 and TRBJ2-2; D not resolved. V was clipped by 3 bases and J by 2 bases, with 7 bases between them. The CDR3 covers 13 residues. Germline-derived CDR1 and CDR2 are SQVTM and ANQGSEA. The CDR3 DNA follows: TGCAGCGTTGACAGGCCAAACACCGGGGAGCTGTTTTTT. Its translation is CSVDRPNTGELFF.

This rearrangement joins TRBV27 to TRBJ1-5; the match to TRBD1 covers 8 bases. The V segment lost 4 bases and the J segment 2 bases; nucleotides outside the gene matches: 7. Germline-derived CDR1 and CDR2 are MNHEY and SMNVEV (reference sequence). CDR3 size: 16 residues. The CDR3 here is CASSSQQGGGNQPQHF. Written as DNA, the CDR3 is TGTGCCAGCAGTTCACAACAGGGGGGGGGCAATCAGCCCCAGCATTTT.

V and J are TRBV7-2 and TRBJ2-1, with 8 nucleotides matching TRBD2. The trim removed 1 base at V and 5 bases at J, leaving 4 bases unmatched. CDR1 is SGHTA and CDR2 is FQGNSA in the germline V gene. The CDR3 loop spans 15 amino acids. Here the CDR3 reads CASSLGVGGDNEQFF. In DNA, the CDR3 is TGTGCCAGCAGCTTAGGTGTCGGGGGGGACAATGAGCAGTTCTTC.

The chain employs TRBV27 and TRBJ2-5; D perhaps matches TRBD1 (6 bases). The end of the DNA aligns better with TRBJ2-7, so the J call may be wrong. CDR3 length: 16 amino acids. Germline V gene lookup returns CDR1 MNHEY and CDR2 SMNVEV (reference sequence). The CDR3 DNA reads as TGTGCCAGCAGTTTCTCGACAGGAGGCCCCGGGTACGAGCAGTACTTC. Amino acid sequence: CASSFSTGGPGYEQYF.

V usage is TRBV4-1 and J usage is TRBJ2-3, with 13 bases matching TRBD2. The V and J ends lost 1 base and 3 bases, in that order; junction bases with no gene match: 4. Germline-derived CDR1 and CDR2 are MGHRA and YSYEKL. The CDR3 is made up of 17 amino acids. In nucleotides, the CDR3 is TGCGCCAGCAGCCAAGGACTAGCGGGGGGTCGGACAGATACGCAGTATTTT. This encodes CASSQGLAGGRTDTQYF.

V usage is TRBV13 and J usage is TRBJ1-2; D unresolved. The CDR3 sequence is 14 residues long. Deletions cut 1 base from V and 4 bases from J, with 10 bases between. The V gene's germline CDR1 is PRHDT and CDR2 FYEKMQ (reference sequence). The CDR3 DNA follows: TGTGCCAGCAGCTTAGTCGGGGAGGGCTATGGCTACACCTTC. Translated, it gives CASSLVGEGYGYTF.

A word on this clone: Additional DNA sequences in this sample encode the identical CDR3. The chain has TRBV4-1 and TRBJ2-3; D remains ambiguous. The CDR3 is made up of 15 amino acids. Germline loops: CDR1 MGHRA, CDR2 YSYEKL. V was shortened by 3 bases and J by 0 bases, with 10 bases between the two germline ends. The CDR3 is CASSQLGLSTDTQYF. The CDR3 DNA sequence: TGCGCCAGCAGCCAGCTAGGTTTAAGCACAGATACGCAGTATTTT.